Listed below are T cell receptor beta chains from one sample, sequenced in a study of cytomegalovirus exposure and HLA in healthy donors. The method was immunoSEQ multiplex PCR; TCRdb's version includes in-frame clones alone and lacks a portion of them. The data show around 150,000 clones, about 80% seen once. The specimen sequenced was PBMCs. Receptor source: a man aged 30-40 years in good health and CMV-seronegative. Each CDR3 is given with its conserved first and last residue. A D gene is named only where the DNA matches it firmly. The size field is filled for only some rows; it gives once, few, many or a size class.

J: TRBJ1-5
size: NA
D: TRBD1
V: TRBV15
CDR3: CATSRGMTGINQPQHF
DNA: TGTGCCACCAGCAGAGGGATGACAGGGATCAATCAGCCCCAGCATTTT

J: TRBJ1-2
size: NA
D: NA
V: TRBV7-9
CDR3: CSSRVGGDGYTF
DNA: TGTTCCAGCAGGGTCGGAGGGGATGGCTACACCTTC

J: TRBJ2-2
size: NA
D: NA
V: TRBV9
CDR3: CASSVDMAVETGELFF
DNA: TGTGCCAGCAGCGTAGATATGGCGGTAGAAACCGGGGAGCTGTTTTTT

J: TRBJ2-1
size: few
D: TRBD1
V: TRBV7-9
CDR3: CASSLLGGPYNEQFF
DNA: TGTGCCAGCAGCTTACTAGGGGGCCCCTACAATGAGCAGTTCTTC

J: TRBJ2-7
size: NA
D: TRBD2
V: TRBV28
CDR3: CASSPFFPMTSDSRLYEQYF
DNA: TGTGCCAGCAGCCCCTTTTTTCCGATGACTAGCGACTCTCGGCTCTACGAGCAGTACTTC

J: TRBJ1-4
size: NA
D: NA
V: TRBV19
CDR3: CASSIDPQANEKLFF
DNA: TGTGCCAGTAGTATAGATCCCCAGGCTAATGAAAAACTGTTTTTT

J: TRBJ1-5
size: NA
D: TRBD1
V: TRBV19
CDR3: CASSRQGGNQPQHF
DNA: TGTGCCAGTAGTCGACAGGGGGGCAATCAGCCCCAGCATTTT

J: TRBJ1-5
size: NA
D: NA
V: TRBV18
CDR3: CASSPTGPNQPQHF
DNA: TGTGCCAGCTCACCAACAGGGCCCAATCAGCCCCAGCATTTT

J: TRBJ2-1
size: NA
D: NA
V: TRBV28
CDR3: CASSPVGRGVYEQFF
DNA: TGTGCCAGCAGTCCCGTTGGCAGGGGCGTCTATGAGCAGTTCTTC

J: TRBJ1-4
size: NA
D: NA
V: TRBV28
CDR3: CASSSHFGGPNEKLFF
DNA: TGTGCCAGCAGTTCCCACTTTGGGGGCCCAAATGAAAAACTGTTTTTT

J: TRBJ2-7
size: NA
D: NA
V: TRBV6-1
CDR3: CASSAIGGPFEQYF
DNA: TGTGCCAGCAGTGCGATAGGTGGGCCCTTCGAGCAGTACTTC

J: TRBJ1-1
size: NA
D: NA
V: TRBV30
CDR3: CAWGRVDTEAFF
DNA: TGTGCCTGGGGCAGGGTTGACACTGAAGCTTTCTTT

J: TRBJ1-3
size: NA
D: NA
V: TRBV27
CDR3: CASSRGSGNTIYF
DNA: TGTGCCAGCAGCAGGGGCTCTGGAAACACCATATATTTT

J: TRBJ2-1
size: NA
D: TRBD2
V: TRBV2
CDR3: CASSALTSGPRGGHEQFF
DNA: TGTGCCAGCAGTGCCTTAACTAGCGGCCCGCGAGGCGGCCATGAGCAGTTCTTC

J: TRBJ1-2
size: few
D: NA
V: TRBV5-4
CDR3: CASSPQGTGGYTF
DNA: TGTGCCAGCAGCCCACAGGGAACTGGTGGCTACACCTTC

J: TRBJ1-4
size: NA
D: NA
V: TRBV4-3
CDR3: CASSWVESNEKLFF
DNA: TGCGCCAGCAGCTGGGTGGAGTCTAATGAAAAACTGTTTTTT

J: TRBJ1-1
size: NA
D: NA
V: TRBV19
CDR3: CASSIEQSYTEAFF
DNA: TGTGCCAGTAGTATAGAACAGAGCTACACTGAAGCTTTCTTT

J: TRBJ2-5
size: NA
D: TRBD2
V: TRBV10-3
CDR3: CAISEAGETQYF
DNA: TGTGCCATCAGTGAAGCGGGGGAGACCCAGTACTTC

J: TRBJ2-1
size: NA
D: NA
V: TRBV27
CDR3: CASTGDIRDEQFF
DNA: TGTGCCAGCACCGGGGACATTCGCGATGAGCAGTTCTTC

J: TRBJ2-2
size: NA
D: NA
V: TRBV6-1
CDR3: CASSDPPKGELFF
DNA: TGTGCCAGCAGTGACCCACCTAAGGGGGAGCTGTTTTTT

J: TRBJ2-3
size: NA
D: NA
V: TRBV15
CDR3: CATSRGDISTQYF
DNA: TGTGCCACCAGCAGAGGAGACATCTCAACGCAGTATTTT

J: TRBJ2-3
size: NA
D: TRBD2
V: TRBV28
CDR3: CASSWEGRDTQYF
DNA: TGTGCCAGCAGTTGGGAGGGAAGAGATACGCAGTATTTT

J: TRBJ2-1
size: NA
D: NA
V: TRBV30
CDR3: CAWTMGLLVNEQFF
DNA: TGTGCCTGGACTATGGGACTGCTGGTAAATGAGCAGTTCTTC

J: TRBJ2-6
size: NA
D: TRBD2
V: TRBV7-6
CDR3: CASSSTLAGGDNVLTF
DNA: TGTGCCAGCAGCTCAACGCTAGCGGGAGGAGACAACGTCCTGACTTTC

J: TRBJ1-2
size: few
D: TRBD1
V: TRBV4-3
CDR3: CASSPGQGGNYGYTF
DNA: TGCGCCAGCAGCCCAGGACAGGGTGGGAACTATGGCTACACCTTC

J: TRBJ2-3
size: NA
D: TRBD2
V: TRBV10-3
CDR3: CAIRSGLAGKDTQYF
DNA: TGTGCCATCAGGTCCGGACTAGCGGGGAAAGATACGCAGTATTTT

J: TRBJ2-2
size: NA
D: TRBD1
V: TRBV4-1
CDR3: CASSQVQGAGELFF
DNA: TGCGCCAGCAGCCAAGTCCAGGGGGCCGGGGAGCTGTTTTTT

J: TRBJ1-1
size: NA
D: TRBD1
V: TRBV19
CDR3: CASSPGGPRVGAFF
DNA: TGTGCCAGTAGTCCAGGGGGCCCTCGGGTCGGAGCTTTCTTT

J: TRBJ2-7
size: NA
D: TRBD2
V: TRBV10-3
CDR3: CAISLRTSGRGEQYF
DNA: TGTGCCATCTCCCTGCGGACTAGCGGGAGAGGTGAGCAGTACTTC

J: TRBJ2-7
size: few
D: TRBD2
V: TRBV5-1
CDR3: CASSLGTSFMGEQYF
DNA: TGCGCCAGCAGCTTAGGGACTAGCTTCATGGGGGAGCAGTACTTC

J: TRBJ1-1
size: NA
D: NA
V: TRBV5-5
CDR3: CASSSPKIQGSNTEAFF
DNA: TGTGCCAGCAGCTCTCCGAAGATACAGGGCTCGAACACTGAAGCTTTCTTT

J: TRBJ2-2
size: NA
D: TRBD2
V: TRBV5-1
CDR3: CASSRRSLDSGRSRGGELFF
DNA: TGCGCCAGCAGCCGAAGATCCCTGGATAGCGGGAGGAGTCGAGGCGGGGAGCTGTTTTTT

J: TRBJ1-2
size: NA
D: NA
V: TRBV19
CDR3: CASTSLAYGYTF
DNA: TGTGCCAGTACCTCCCTGGCCTATGGCTACACCTTC

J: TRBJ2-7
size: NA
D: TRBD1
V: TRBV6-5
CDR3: CASIPGQGYEQYF
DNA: TGTGCCAGCATTCCGGGACAGGGGTACGAGCAGTACTTC

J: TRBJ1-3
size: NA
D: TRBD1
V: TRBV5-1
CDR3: CASSPGQGANGNTIYF
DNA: TGCGCCAGCAGCCCTGGACAGGGGGCTAATGGAAACACCATATATTTT

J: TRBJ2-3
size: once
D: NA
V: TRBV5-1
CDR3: CASREQGSTDTQYF
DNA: TGCGCCAGCAGGGAGCAGGGGAGCACAGATACGCAGTATTTT

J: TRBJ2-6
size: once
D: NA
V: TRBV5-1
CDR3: CASSFSVSGANVLTF
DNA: TGCGCCAGCAGCTTTTCCGTCTCTGGGGCCAACGTCCTGACTTTC

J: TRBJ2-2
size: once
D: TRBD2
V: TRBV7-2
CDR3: CASSFSSGAAAGELFF
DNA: TGTGCCAGCAGCTTCTCCAGCGGGGCGGCGGCCGGGGAGCTGTTTTTT

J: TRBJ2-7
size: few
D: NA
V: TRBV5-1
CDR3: CASSLEGYEQYF
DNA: TGCGCCAGCAGCTTGGAGGGGTACGAGCAGTACTTC

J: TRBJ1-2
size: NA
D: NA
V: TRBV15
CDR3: CATSRPQTPYGYTF
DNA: TGTGCCACCAGCAGGCCGCAGACACCCTATGGCTACACCTTC

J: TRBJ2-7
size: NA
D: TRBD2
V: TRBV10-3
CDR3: CAISDPGLAGGYEQYF
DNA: TGTGCCATCAGTGACCCGGGACTAGCGGGAGGGTACGAGCAGTACTTC

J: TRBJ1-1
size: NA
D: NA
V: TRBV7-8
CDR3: CASSNQQGRAFF
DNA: TGTGCCAGCAGCAACCAACAGGGTCGGGCTTTCTTT

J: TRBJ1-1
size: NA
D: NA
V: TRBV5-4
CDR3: CASSLVGGNTEAFF
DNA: TGTGCCAGCAGCTTGGTCGGGGGAAACACTGAAGCTTTCTTT

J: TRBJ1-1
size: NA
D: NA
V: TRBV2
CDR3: CASKTGLGTEAFF
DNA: TGTGCCAGCAAAACGGGACTAGGCACTGAAGCTTTCTTT

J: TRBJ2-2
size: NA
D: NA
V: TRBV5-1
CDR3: CASSSAGASTGELFF
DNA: TGCGCCAGCAGCTCAGCGGGTGCGAGCACCGGGGAGCTGTTTTTT

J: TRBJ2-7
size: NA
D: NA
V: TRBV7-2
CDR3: CASSLGAPGTYEQYF
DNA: TGTGCCAGCAGCTTAGGAGCGCCCGGGACCTACGAGCAGTACTTC

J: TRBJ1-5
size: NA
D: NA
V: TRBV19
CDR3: CASSIQGYQPQHF
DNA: TGTGCCAGTAGTATCCAGGGGTATCAGCCCCAGCATTTT

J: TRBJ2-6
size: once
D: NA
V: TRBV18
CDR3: CASSLVTSGANVLTF
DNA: TGTGCCAGCTCACTAGTGACTTCTGGGGCCAACGTCCTGACTTTC

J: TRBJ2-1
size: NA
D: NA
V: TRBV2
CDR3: CASSTSIAANEQFF
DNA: TGTGCCAGCAGTACTAGTATAGCCGCCAATGAGCAGTTCTTC

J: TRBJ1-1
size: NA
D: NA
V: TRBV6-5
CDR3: CASSYSSGLRSTEAFF
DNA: TGTGCCAGCAGTTACTCTTCCGGGTTGAGAAGCACTGAAGCTTTCTTT

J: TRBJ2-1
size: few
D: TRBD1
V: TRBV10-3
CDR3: CAISDTGGYNEQFF
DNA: TGTGCCATCAGTGACACAGGGGGGTACAATGAGCAGTTCTTC

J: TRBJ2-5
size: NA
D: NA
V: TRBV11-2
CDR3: CASSLDGTRGETQYF
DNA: TGTGCCAGCAGCTTAGACGGTACCCGGGGGGAGACCCAGTACTTC

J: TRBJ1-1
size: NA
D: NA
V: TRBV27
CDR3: CASSLYYGAEAFF
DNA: TGTGCCAGCAGTTTATATTATGGAGCTGAAGCTTTCTTT